One and the same sample provided the 12 T cell receptor beta chains below, sequenced in a study of T cell repertoires in cytomegalovirus infection. TCRdb analysed the reads with MiXCR anew, one entry per CDR3 protein. The sample includes around 530,000 distinct CDR3 sequences, 15% to 20% seen only once; the top ten take about 24%. Sequencing was carried out using CD8+ T cells from PBMCs. These receptors were taken from a human donor in good health (CMV status not recorded). Some clones in this sample may be carry-over from other donors' samples.

This clonotype was detected many times. The V gene is TRBV6-1, the J gene TRBJ2-7; D is uncertain. The germline gives CDR1 MNHNS, CDR2 SASEGT. The CDR3 extends over 15 amino acids. V lost 1 base and J lost 1, with 11 bases in between. The CDR3 reads CASSEGVSRSYEQYF. The CDR3 DNA follows: TGTGCCAGCAGTGAAGGGGTTTCTAGGTCCTACGAGCAGTACTTC.

This clonotype was detected ten times or more. The chain combines TRBV7-9 with TRBJ1-1; the D gene is possibly TRBD1 (5 bases). Deletions cut 5 bases from V and 1 base from J, with 26 bases between. CDR3 length: 19 residues. Looked up from germline, CDR1 is SEHNR and CDR2 is FQNEAQ (reference sequence). Here the CDR3 DNA reads TGTGCCAGCAGCATCCCAAAAGAACCCGGGACGGAAAAGAACACTGAAGCTTTCTTT. Translation gives CASSIPKEPGTEKNTEAFF.

This clonotype was picked up a small number of times. The chain uses TRBV19 and TRBJ1-4, with unresolved D. Germline values: CDR1 LNHDA, CDR2 SQIVND (reference sequence). The CDR3 totals 14 residues. With 5 bases removed from V and 5 bases from J, the gap between germline ends came to 12 bases. CDR3 sequence reads: CASSPTKRNEKLFF. In DNA, the CDR3 is TGTGCCAGTAGTCCGACCAAAAGAAATGAAAAACTGTTTTTT.

The table lists this clonotype with many counts. The chain has TRBV30 and TRBJ1-1; D possibly corresponds to TRBD1 (6 bases). This CDR3 is 13 amino acids long. Germline lookup yields CDR1 GTSNPN and CDR2 SVGIG (reference sequence). The V end lost 4 bases, the J end lost 5 bases, and 14 bases lay between the germline ends. In DNA form, the CDR3 reads TGTGCCTGGATGGGGGGCCTTAGGACTGAAGCTTTCTTT. Amino acid sequence: CAWMGGLRTEAFF.

In this sample, this clonotype turned up a few times. The V and J genes are TRBV14 and TRBJ2-1; tentative D call: TRBD2 (6 bases). The germline V gene encodes CDR1 SGHDN and CDR2 FVKESK. There are 15 residues in the CDR3. The V end was cut by 0 bases, the J end by 3 bases, with 9 bases between. Written as DNA, the CDR3 is TGTGCCAGCAGCCAAGAAGCGGGCGACTACAATGAGCAGTTCTTC. Translation: CASSQEAGDYNEQFF.

This clonotype showed up many times. V and J are TRBV28 and TRBJ2-1; a possible D gene is TRBD2 (6 bases). The length of the CDR3 is 15 residues. Trimming left V 2 bases short and J 9 bases short, with 17 bases between. The germline V gene encodes CDR1 MDHEN and CDR2 SYDVKM. The CDR3 sequence: CASSLRRGTAGEQFF. In DNA, the CDR3 is TGTGCCAGCAGTTTACGCCGCGGGACTGCCGGTGAGCAGTTCTTC.

This clonotype was observed at least ten times. This chain links TRBV7-8 with TRBJ1-1; TRBD1 aligns across 7 bases. CDR1 SGHVS and CDR2 FQNEAQ come from the germline V gene. This CDR3 is built from 16 residues. Trimming cost V 3 bases and J 5 bases; bases outside gene matches: 12. The CDR3 nucleotides are TGTGCCAGCAGCTTCCGGACAGGAGGCAGTGGGACTGAAGCTTTCTTT. Residues: CASSFRTGGSGTEAFF.

This clonotype occurred many times. The rearrangement uses TRBV25-1 and TRBJ1-1; the match to TRBD1 covers 10 bases. The CDR3 sequence is 16 residues long. J gave up 5 bases and V 1 base, and 7 bases lay outside the gene matches. The germline V gene has CDR1 MGHDK and CDR2 SYGVNS. The CDR3 DNA reads as TGTGCCAGCAGTGAATTCAGGACAGGGGGAAATACTGAAGCTTTCTTT. Amino acid sequence: CASSEFRTGGNTEAFF.

This clonotype was counted at least ten times. This chain joins TRBV12-3 or TRBV12-4 and TRBJ2-3; 8 nucleotides align to TRBD1. The length of the CDR3 is 16 residues. V dropped 7 bases and J dropped 2; count of bases not matched to a gene: 11. The CDR3, as DNA: TGTGCCAGCACTATGGTGACAGGGGACCTCACAGATACGCAGTATTTT. It encodes CASTMVTGDLTDTQYF.

This clonotype has ten or more counts. This chain connects TRBV12-3 or TRBV12-4 to TRBJ1-3, with D possibly matching TRBD1 (5 bases). The V gene lost 5 bases and the J gene lost 0 bases, with 11 bases spanning the gap. The CDR3 totals 15 residues. This chain's CDR3 is CASSTPTDSGNTIYF. For the CDR3, the DNA is TGTGCCAGCAGTACCCCGACAGACTCTGGAAACACCATATATTTT.

This clonotype was seen many times. The rearrangement links TRBV6-1 to TRBJ2-7, with no clear D. Germline V gives CDR1 MNHNS, CDR2 SASEGT. The CDR3 length is 15 residues. Trimming took 5 bases from V and 5 from J, leaving 19 bases between them. Written as DNA, the CDR3 is TGTGCCAGCAGTACGACATCCTCCGGCTGGGACGAGCAGTACTTC. Amino acids: CASSTTSSGWDEQYF.

The chain couples TRBV20-1 to TRBJ1-6; a possible D gene is TRBD1 (5 bases). This CDR3 comprises 14 residues. Trimming left V 2 bases short and J 8 bases short, with 13 bases between. Germline CDR1 reads DFQATT; CDR2 reads SNEGSKA (reference sequence). CDR3 coding DNA: TGCAGTGCTAGACCCCCGGTGGGGCATTCACCCCTCCACTTT. Protein product: CSARPPVGHSPLHF.